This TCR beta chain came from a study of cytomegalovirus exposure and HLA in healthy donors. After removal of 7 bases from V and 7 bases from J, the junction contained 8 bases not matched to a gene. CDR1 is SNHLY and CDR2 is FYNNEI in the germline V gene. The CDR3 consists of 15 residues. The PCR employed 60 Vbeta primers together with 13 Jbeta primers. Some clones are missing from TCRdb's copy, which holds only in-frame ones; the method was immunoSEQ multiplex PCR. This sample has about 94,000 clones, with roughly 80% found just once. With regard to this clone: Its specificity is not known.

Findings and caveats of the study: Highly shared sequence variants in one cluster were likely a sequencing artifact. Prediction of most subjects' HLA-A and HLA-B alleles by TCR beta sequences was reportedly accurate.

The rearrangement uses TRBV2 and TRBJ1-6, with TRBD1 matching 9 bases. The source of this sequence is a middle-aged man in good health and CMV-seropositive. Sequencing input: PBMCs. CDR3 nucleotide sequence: TGTGCCAGCACTTTCGACAGGGGGGTCAATTCACCCCTCCACTTT. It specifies CASTFDRGVNSPLHF.